This entry is about one T cell receptor beta chain. The table lists this clonotype with many counts. No cognate antigen has been identified for it. Per-base qualities were not stored, and no clone one base away is much larger. The sample originates from a study of T cells in Graves' hyperthyroidism and ophthalmopathy (dated by TCRdb to the late 2010s). The study in broad terms: Peripheral blood was sampled at the time of initial diagnosis, prior to any treatment. After blood sampling, hyperthyroidism patients were treated with methimazole at a starting dose of 30 mg daily, and ophthalmopathy patients were treated with high-dose intravenous methylprednisolone. Whether ophthalmopathy could be predicted prospectively was tested in an independent validation cohort made up of 18 hyperthyroidism patients plus 17 patients who later progressed to ophthalmopathy. TCR V-J signatures able to tell the groups apart were searched for in a discovery cohort of more than 90 patients, of whom roughly 42 had Graves' ophthalmopathy and around 58 had stable Graves' hyperthyroidism. Thyroid tissue and blood T-cell repertoires from about 6 Graves' hyperthyroidism patients were also compared in the study. The paper describes TCR Vbeta CDR3 sequencing of fewer than 150 peripheral blood samples, made up of 43 ophthalmopathy patients, some 80 hyperthyroidism patients and roughly 17 progressor patients. The roughly 94 discovery patients were randomly divided into training and test sets at a 7:3 ratio.

General findings and caveats noted by the study authors: Most expanded thyroid clonotypes (frequency above 0.001) were also found in blood, which suggests that blood repertoires may mirror thyroid immune responses. Sample size was not statistically predetermined, and blinding of investigators to group allocation was not performed. Ophthalmopathy was separated from stable hyperthyroidism by a 13 V-J signature model, with approximately 89% sensitivity and 81% to 82% specificity obtained in cross-validation and 80%/75% obtained in testing. In validation, the model predicted progression to ophthalmopathy a median of roughly 6.2 months before onset, with around 70% sensitivity and roughly 79% specificity.

Measured from the cysteine to the phenylalanine, the CDR3 is 13 residues long. Only the CDR3 DNA is retained, 39 bases long and in frame from the first base. The germline V gene (reference sequence) supplies CDR1 SGHKS and CDR2 YYEKEE. V lost 0 bases and J lost 4 bases; the stretch between them is 6 bases long. In the ophthalmopathy patients, disease was moderately to severely active, with a Clinical Activity Score of 3 or more, a NOSPECS grade of 4 or more, and a duration of less than 3 months. Patients with uncontrolled infections, other autoimmune diseases, pregnancy or lactation were excluded. Diagnoses were established on the basis of clinical symptoms, serum thyroxine and TRAb, thyroid ultrasound, and orbital computed tomography. Ficoll-Paque density gradient centrifugation was used to isolate PBMCs from around 9.1 ml of fresh peripheral blood. Total RNA was extracted with Trizol reagent, and quality was checked on an Agilent 2100 Bioanalyzer.

Amplification of TCR beta CDR3 regions was carried out from RNA transcripts. The first round of RT-PCR for the TCR CDR3 was performed with the HTBI primer set and the Qiagen OneStep RT-PCR kit. Libraries were constructed in a second round of multiplex PCR, after which size selection and purification were performed. Sequencing of the libraries was done on an Illumina HiSeq2000 using paired-end 100 bp reads. As for the authors' bioinformatics: Raw data were processed with SOAPnuke, discarding reads with adapters, uncalled bases, mean Phred below 15, or no exact constant-primer or identifier match. High-quality paired reads were merged using COPE v1.2.5, and each unique nucleotide sequence was defined as a clonotype. MiTCR v1.1 was used to align the clonotypes against IMGT TRBV, TRBD and TRBJ reference segments. The analysis included only V-J combinations with a frequency above 0.0001, which together covered roughly 99% of the repertoires. The TCS score was defined as F50 (clonal expansion) divided by E x V (chaos), with BLOSUM62-based TCRdist calculated between CDR3 peptides within each V-J. Welch's t-statistics and random forest reduced 514 V-J features to some 14, which were used in a naive Bayes classifier (R e1071). Thyroid-blood repertoire similarity was quantified with the Morisita-Horn index. The public reads were run again by TCRdb, first through fastp at Q25 and then through MiXCR, and only productive beta chains were kept. When rows share a CDR3 protein, they turn into one entry using the most common DNA and genes. For this entry, the V and J calls and clone size follow TCRdb and not the study's own pipeline. Across this sample there are 640,000 or so distinct CDR3 sequences, with around 15% seen only once. About 4% of the sample goes to the ten largest clones.

The source material was blood. The sequence joins TRBV5-5 to TRBJ2-3; the D gene is unclear. The source is a woman between 40 and 55 years old with Graves' ophthalmopathy. CDR3 region: CASSLDSPDTQYF. The sequence in DNA is TGTGCCAGCAGCTTGGACAGTCCAGATACGCAGTATTTT.